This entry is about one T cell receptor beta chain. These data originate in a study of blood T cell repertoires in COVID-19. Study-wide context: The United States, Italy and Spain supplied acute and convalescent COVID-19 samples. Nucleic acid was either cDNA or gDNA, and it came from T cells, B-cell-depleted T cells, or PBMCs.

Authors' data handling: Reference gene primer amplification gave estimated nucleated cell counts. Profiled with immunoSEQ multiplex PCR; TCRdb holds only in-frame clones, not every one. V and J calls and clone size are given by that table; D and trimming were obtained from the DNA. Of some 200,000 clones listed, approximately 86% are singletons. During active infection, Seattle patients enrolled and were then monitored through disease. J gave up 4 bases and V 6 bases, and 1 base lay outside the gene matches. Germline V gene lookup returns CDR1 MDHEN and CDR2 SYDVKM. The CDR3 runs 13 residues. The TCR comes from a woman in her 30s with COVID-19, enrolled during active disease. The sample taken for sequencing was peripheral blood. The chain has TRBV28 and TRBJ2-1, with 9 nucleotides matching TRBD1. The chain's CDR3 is CASRTGGYNEQFF. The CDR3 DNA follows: TGTGCCAGCAGGACAGGGGGGTACAATGAGCAGTTCTTC.